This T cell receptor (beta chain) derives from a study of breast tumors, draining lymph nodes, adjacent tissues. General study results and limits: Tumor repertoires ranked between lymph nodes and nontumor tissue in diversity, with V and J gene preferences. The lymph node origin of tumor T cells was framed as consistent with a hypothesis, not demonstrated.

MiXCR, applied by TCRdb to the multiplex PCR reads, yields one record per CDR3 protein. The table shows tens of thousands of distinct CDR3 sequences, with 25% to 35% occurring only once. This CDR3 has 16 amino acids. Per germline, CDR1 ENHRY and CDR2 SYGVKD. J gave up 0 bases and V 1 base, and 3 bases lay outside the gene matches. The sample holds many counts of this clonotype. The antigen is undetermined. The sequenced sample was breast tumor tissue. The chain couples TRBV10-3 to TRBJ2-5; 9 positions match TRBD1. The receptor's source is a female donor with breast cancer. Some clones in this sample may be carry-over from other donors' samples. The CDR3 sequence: CAISEWTGENQETQYF. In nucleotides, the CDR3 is TGTGCCATCAGTGAGTGGACAGGGGAGAACCAAGAGACCCAGTACTTC.